Listed here are 15 T cell receptor beta chains from one sample, sequenced in a study of blood T cell repertoires in COVID-19. TCRdb's copy holds only in-frame clones and misses some; the assay was immunoSEQ multiplex PCR. Of over 400,000 clones listed, about 85% are singletons. Sequencing was performed on PBMCs or T cells enriched from blood (not recorded which). The receptors were gathered from a woman aged 60 to 75 who had recovered from COVID-19.

This clone has only a few counts. This chain links TRBV5-8 with TRBJ2-7; the D is unclear. CDR1 and CDR2 from the germline V gene are SGHTS and YDEGEE. The CDR3 contains 12 residues. The V and J ends lost 0 bases and 7 bases respectively, with 8 bases between them. The CDR3 sequence: CASSLAPKEQYV. For the CDR3, the DNA is TGTGCCAGCAGCTTGGCCCCTAAGGAGCAGTACGTC.

This clone appeared a few times. CDR3 nucleotides: TGTGCCACCAGTGAGCGGGGACTAGCGGGGTGGAATGAGCAGTTCTTC. Encoded protein: CATSERGLAGWNEQFF. The chain joins TRBV24-1 to TRBJ2-1; 13 nucleotides agree with TRBD2. Unmatched junction bases numbered 6, after V lost 4 bases and J lost 7 bases. CDR1 is KGHDR and CDR2 is SFDVKD in the germline V gene. CDR3 length: 16 amino acids.

This chain connects TRBV7-9 to TRBJ2-7, with 8 bases identical to TRBD1. Germline CDR1 is SEHNR and CDR2 is FQNEAQ (reference sequence). V lost 0 bases and J lost 0; bases outside the gene matches: 1. CDR3 size: 15 residues. The CDR3: CASSLAGQVSYEQYF. In nucleotides, the CDR3 is TGTGCCAGCAGCTTAGCGGGACAGGTCTCCTACGAGCAGTACTTC.

This clone was found once. This chain connects TRBV27 to TRBJ2-3; D might be TRBD1 (5 bases). The CDR3 extends over 14 amino acids. Looked up from germline, CDR1 is MNHEY and CDR2 is SMNVEV (reference sequence). Deletions cut 4 bases from V and 3 bases from J, with 11 bases between. This chain's CDR3 is CASSSRVMTDTQYF. The CDR3 region has the DNA TGTGCCAGCAGTTCCAGGGTAATGACAGATACGCAGTATTTT.

V gene TRBV9 combines with J gene TRBJ2-1, with 11 positions matching TRBD2. CDR3 length equals 18 residues. Trimming cost V 3 bases and J 3 bases; bases outside gene matches: 11. Germline V gene data show CDR1 as SGDLS and CDR2 as YYNGEE. CDR3 DNA sequence: TGTGCCAGCAGCGAAAGACCCCCGACTAGCGGGGACTACAATGAGCAGTTCTTC. Its protein product is CASSERPPTSGDYNEQFF.

The genes are TRBV10-3 and TRBJ1-1, with 7 positions matching TRBD1. The germline V gene encodes CDR1 ENHRY and CDR2 SYGVKD. V lost 4 bases and J lost 4; bases outside the gene matches: 0. CDR3 length: 12 residues. CDR3 coding DNA: TGTGCCATCAGTGCAGGGGGCACTGAAGCTTTCTTT. This sequence encodes CAISAGGTEAFF.

The V call is TRBV10-2, the J call TRBJ1-2; D remains ambiguous. This CDR3 is 13 amino acids long. Germline V gene data show CDR1 as WSHSY and CDR2 as SAAADI. The V gene lost 4 bases and the J gene lost 6 bases, with 12 bases spanning the gap. CDR3 sequence reads: CASSGAGWHGYTF. The CDR3 DNA is TGCGCCAGCAGTGGGGCAGGTTGGCATGGCTACACCTTC.

This chain joins TRBV6-5 and TRBJ1-1, with D perhaps matching TRBD1 (5 bases). This CDR3 contains 12 residues. V was trimmed by 8 bases and J by 10 bases, leaving 17 bases between them. CDR1 and CDR2 (germline): MNHEY, SVGAGI. CDR3 coding DNA: TGTGCCAGCCGGGGGACTTTAGCCGGAGCTTTCTTT. Translation gives CASRGTLAGAFF.

The genes are TRBV27 and TRBJ2-6; D possibly corresponds to TRBD1 (7 bases). V shed 5 bases and J shed 2 bases, with 19 bases lying between them. Germline CDR1 MNHEY, CDR2 SMNVEV (reference sequence). This CDR3 is built from 18 residues. The CDR3 sequence is CASSTNRGGLPGANVLTF. The CDR3 DNA reads as TGTGCCAGCAGTACAAACAGGGGAGGATTACCTGGGGCCAACGTCCTGACTTTC.

The chain uses TRBV6-5 and TRBJ1-6, with D possibly matching TRBD1 (5 bases). The V and J ends lost 2 bases and 0 bases respectively, with 5 bases between them. CDR1 MNHEY and CDR2 SVGAGI come from the germline V gene. This CDR3 contains 15 residues. The CDR3 nucleotides read TGTGCCAGCAGTTACGACAGCTCCTATAATTCACCCCTCCACTTT. Residues: CASSYDSSYNSPLHF.

The rearrangement joins TRBV4-1 to TRBJ2-6, with 11 bases fitting TRBD1. V lost 1 base and J lost 2; bases outside the gene matches: 4. CDR1 and CDR2 from the germline V gene are MGHRA and YSYEKL. The CDR3 sequence is 18 residues long. CDR3 loop: CASSQAKGQGAGANVLTF. The CDR3 region has the DNA TGCGCCAGCAGCCAAGCTAAGGGACAGGGGGCTGGGGCCAACGTCCTGACTTTC.

V usage is TRBV2 and J usage is TRBJ2-7; possibly TRBD1 for D (5 bases). The CDR3 spans 12 residues. Germline V CDR1 and CDR2: SNHLY, FYNNEI. V was clipped by 6 bases and J by 6 bases, with 12 bases between them. The CDR3 sequence: CASSRGAAEQYF. The DNA for the CDR3 is TGTGCCAGCAGCCGTGGGGCGGCCGAGCAGTACTTC.

This clone was recorded once. V gene TRBV6-6 combines with J gene TRBJ2-2, with D unresolved. V was clipped by 0 bases and J by 6 bases, with 8 bases between them. The CDR3 consists of 14 residues. CDR1 and CDR2 (germline): MNHNY, SVGAGI (reference sequence). CDR3 protein: CASSYSWSAGELFF. Here the CDR3 DNA reads TGTGCCAGCAGTTACTCTTGGTCGGCCGGGGAGCTGTTTTTT.

The chain couples TRBV10-2 to TRBJ2-2, with 11 nucleotides matching TRBD2. This CDR3 region has 14 residues. Trimming at V came to 6 bases and at J to 6 bases, leaving 3 bases not matched to a gene. Germline CDR1 reads WSHSY; CDR2 reads SAAADI. CDR3 sequence reads: CASRVAGGPGELFF. CDR3 bases: TGCGCCAGCAGAGTAGCGGGGGGGCCCGGGGAGCTGTTTTTT.

The chain joins TRBV5-5 to TRBJ1-1, with 9 bases identical to TRBD1. Per germline, CDR1 SGHKS and CDR2 YYEKEE (reference sequence). J lost 7 bases, V lost 0 bases, and 1 base had no gene match. The CDR3 runs to 13 residues. The CDR3 sequence is CASSLGQGGEAFF. The CDR3 DNA follows: TGTGCCAGCAGCTTGGGACAGGGGGGTGAAGCTTTCTTT.